A single sample is the source of the 20 T cell receptor beta chains below, sequenced in a study of blood T cell repertoires in COVID-19 (dated by TCRdb to 2019 to 2021). Library preparation used the immunoSEQ multiplex PCR assay. The immuneACCESS repertoire file appears here via TCRdb, limited to in-frame rearrangements. These files lack a portion of the clones; in checked studies, under half of the deficit traces to unresolved V genes, and the cause of the others is not known. Recorded for this sample are approximately 150,000 clones; 87% of them occurred a single time. 0.8% to 0.95% of the sample is in the top ten clones. Sequenced: peripheral blood. The source of these receptors is a woman aged 45-65 years with acute or convalescent COVID-19.

V and J are TRBV19 and TRBJ1-2; maybe TRBD1 (6 bases). Germline V gene data show CDR1 as LNHDA and CDR2 as SQIVND (reference sequence). CDR3 length: 14 amino acids. With 2 bases removed from V and 8 bases from J, the gap between germline ends came to 15 bases. The CDR3 DNA sequence: TGTGCCAGTAGTATACCCCCACAGGGTGGCGGCTACACCTTC. The encoded protein is CASSIPPQGGGYTF.

V is TRBV4-1 and J is TRBJ1-2; the D gene is possibly TRBD1 (5 bases). Germline V CDR1 and CDR2: MGHRA, YSYEKL. The CDR3 is made up of 18 amino acids. Trimming removed 0 bases at V and 1 base at J, with 18 bases between. The CDR3 DNA reads as TGCGCCAGCAGCCAAGATGGGGGACTGGGTCTTCTTAACTATGGCTACACCTTC. Translated, it gives CASSQDGGLGLLNYGYTF.

The V call is TRBV18, the J call TRBJ1-3; the D gene is possibly TRBD1 (5 bases). V lost 6 bases to trimming and J lost 0 bases, with 15 bases between them. CDR3 size: 16 residues. Germline assignment: CDR1 KGHSH and CDR2 LQKENI. The CDR3 here is CASSLDSPTSGNTIYF. CDR3 in DNA: TGTGCCAGCTCCTTAGACAGCCCGACCTCTGGAAACACCATATATTTT.

The chain carries TRBV27 and TRBJ2-3; 7 bases match TRBD2. Germline CDR1 and CDR2: MNHEY and SMNVEV (reference sequence). The J segment lost 0 bases and the V segment lost 3 bases, leaving 9 bases of the junction unmatched. The CDR3 is made up of 17 amino acids. CDR3 DNA sequence: TGTGCCAGCAGTTTTTACCCAGCGGGGTCTAGCACAGATACGCAGTATTTT. This sequence encodes CASSFYPAGSSTDTQYF.

This clone was seen just once. The junction differs from germline at one of its ends, possibly a read error. This rearrangement joins TRBV9 to TRBJ2-7, with D tentatively TRBD2 (7 bases). The CDR3 is made up of 15 amino acids. Germline V gene data show CDR1 as SGDLS and CDR2 as YYNGEE. CDR3 nucleotides: TGTGCCAGCAGCGTAGGGACAGCGGGATCCTACGCGCAGTACTTC. As protein: CASSVGTAGSYAQYF.

The CDR3 DNA reads as TGTGCCAGCAGCAAAGCGCATCAACTTGCACCTGTGGGGGCCAACGTCCTGACTTTC. Translated, it gives CASSKAHQLAPVGANVLTF. The chain carries TRBV21-1 and TRBJ2-6; TRBD2 is taken as the D call from the table, unchecked against the DNA. TRBV21-1 is a pseudogene locus. This CDR3 spans 19 amino acids.

Concerning this clone itself: The sample carries other DNA sequences with the same CDR3. The chain has TRBV5-4 and TRBJ2-7, with TRBD1 matching 7 bases. CDR3 length: 14 residues. CDR1 and CDR2 from the germline V gene are SGHNT and YYREEE (reference sequence). V lost 0 bases, J lost 3 bases, and 3 bases stayed unmatched. CDR3 coding DNA: TGTGCCAGCAGCTTGGCCAGGGGGAGCTACGAGCAGTACTTC. Translating gives CASSLARGSYEQYF. The entire variable domain, with the rest obtained from reference TRBV5-4 and TRBJ2-7, is as follows: ETGVTQSPTHLIKTRGQQVTLRCSSQSGHNTVSWYQQALGQGPQFIFQYYREEENGRGNFPPRFSGLQFPNYSSELNVNALELDDSALYLCASSLARGSYEQYFGPGTRLTVT.

The J gene is TRBJ2-7, the V gene TRBV6-1, with TRBD1 identical over 9 bases. With 1 base clipped from V and 2 bases from J, the junction kept 0 bases outside the gene matches. The CDR3 consists of 14 residues. CDR1 is MNHNS and CDR2 is SASEGT in the germline V gene. The CDR3 region is CASSEGQGAYEQYF. The CDR3 DNA follows: TGTGCCAGCAGTGAAGGACAGGGGGCCTACGAGCAGTACTTC.

The rearrangement uses TRBV6-6 and TRBJ1-5, with a possible D match to TRBD1 (5 bases). Looked up from germline, CDR1 is MNHNY and CDR2 is SVGAGI (reference sequence). Trimming shortened V by 5 bases and J by 0 bases, and 17 bases separated the two germline ends. CDR3 length equals 17 residues. The CDR3 here is CASSRGEGVYSNQPQHF. The DNA of the CDR3 is TGTGCCAGCAGTCGAGGCGAAGGGGTCTATAGCAATCAGCCCCAGCATTTT.

This rearrangement joins TRBV6-5 to TRBJ2-7; D perhaps matches TRBD1 (6 bases). Germline-derived CDR1 and CDR2 are MNHEY and SVGAGI. V was pared by 8 bases and J by 3 bases, with 8 bases between. This CDR3 comprises 11 residues. DNA for the CDR3: TGTGCCAGCGTGACAGGCTACGAGCAGTACTTC. The encoded protein is CASVTGYEQYF.

This clone was observed a few times. This chain joins TRBV10-3 and TRBJ2-2, with 8 bases lining up with TRBD1. From germline, CDR1 is ENHRY and CDR2 SYGVKD. Trimming cost V 9 bases and J 3 bases; bases outside gene matches: 6. This CDR3 spans 14 amino acids. The CDR3 spells CAMAGTGDTGELFF. The CDR3 DNA reads as TGTGCCATGGCCGGGACAGGAGACACCGGGGAGCTGTTTTTT.

The rearrangement uses TRBV2 and TRBJ1-6, with D perhaps matching TRBD1 (5 bases). The CDR3 contains 17 residues. V was cut by 1 base and J by 7 bases, with 17 bases left in between. Looked up from germline, CDR1 is SNHLY and CDR2 is FYNNEI. CDR3 nucleotide sequence: TGTGCCAGCAGTGAAGAAGCCCCCGGGGGGTGGAATTCACCCCTCCACTTT. This codes for CASSEEAPGGWNSPLHF.

This clone was counted a few times. Other DNA sequences within the sample encode an identical CDR3. The V gene is TRBV3-1 (or the pseudogene TRBV3-2), the J gene TRBJ2-7; D remains ambiguous. Germline-derived CDR1 and CDR2 are LGHDT and YNNKEL (reference sequence). Trimming left V 2 bases short and J 4 bases short, with 3 bases between. The CDR3 extends over 11 amino acids. The CDR3 bases are TGTGCCAGCAGCCAATATTACGAGCAGTACTTC. Translating gives CASSQYYEQYF.

The CDR3 protein is CASSYSHNTNGYTF. The CDR3 region has the DNA TGTGCCAGCAGTTACTCGCACAATACGAATGGCTACACCTTC. This chain joins TRBV6-5 and TRBJ1-2; no definite D call. The CDR3 is made up of 14 amino acids. Per the germline V gene, CDR1 is MNHEY and CDR2 is SVGAGI. Trimming stripped 0 bases from V and 6 bases from J, with 11 bases between.

V gene TRBV27 combines with J gene TRBJ1-1; 7 positions match TRBD1. Germline loops: CDR1 MNHEY, CDR2 SMNVEV (reference sequence). The V segment lost 3 bases and the J segment 4 bases; nucleotides outside the gene matches: 14. This CDR3 is built from 17 residues. CDR3 in DNA: TGTGCCAGCAGTTTGTGGGGACGGACAGGAATTGTCACTGAAGCTTTCTTT. Amino acids: CASSLWGRTGIVTEAFF.

This clone was observed a few times. CDR3 region: CASSLSDSYGYTF. The CDR3 DNA sequence: TGTGCCAGCAGTTTATCGGACTCCTATGGCTACACCTTC. This chain uses TRBV27 with TRBJ1-2; the D is unclear. The ends were cut back, 0 bases at V and 4 bases at J, with 6 bases in the middle. CDR1 and CDR2 from the germline V gene are MNHEY and SMNVEV (reference sequence). The CDR3 extends over 13 amino acids.

J is TRBJ2-3 and V is TRBV5-4, with TRBD2 matching over 12 bases. Germline CDR1 is SGHNT and CDR2 is YYREEE (reference sequence). With 0 bases clipped from V and 9 bases from J, the junction kept 5 bases outside the gene matches. The CDR3 length is 15 residues. The chain's CDR3 is CASSLVLAGGNTQYF. In DNA form, the CDR3 reads TGTGCCAGCAGCTTGGTTCTAGCGGGGGGGAACACGCAGTATTTT. Full variable domain (remainder filled in from reference TRBV5-4 and TRBJ2-3): ETGVTQSPTHLIKTRGQQVTLRCSSQSGHNTVSWYQQALGQGPQFIFQYYREEENGRGNFPPRFSGLQFPNYSSELNVNALELDDSALYLCASSLVLAGGNTQYFGPGTRLTVL.

The chain recombines TRBV9 with TRBJ2-3; 10 bases fit TRBD2. V was pared by 4 bases and J by 0 bases, with 5 bases of the junction left unmatched. In germline, CDR1 is SGDLS, CDR2 YYNGEE. This CDR3 comprises 16 residues. CDR3 loop: CASSSGLAASTDTQYF. The CDR3 region has the DNA TGTGCCAGCAGCTCTGGACTAGCGGCTAGCACAGATACGCAGTATTTT.

This clone was counted once. The sample has other DNA sequences that encode this CDR3 too. The chain carries TRBV29-1 and TRBJ1-2; 7 bases fit TRBD1. Trimming took 3 bases from V and 5 from J; bases not matched to a gene: 3. This CDR3 has 12 residues. CDR1 and CDR2 (germline): SQVTM, ANQGSEA. CDR3 amino acids: CSVDRGSYGYTF. The CDR3 bases are TGCAGCGTTGACAGGGGGAGTTATGGCTACACCTTC.

The genes are TRBV19 and TRBJ1-4; TRBD1 agrees at 7 bases. Trimming at V came to 2 bases and at J to 5 bases, leaving 11 bases not matched to a gene. The CDR3 consists of 17 residues. The germline V gene has CDR1 LNHDA and CDR2 SQIVND (reference sequence). CDR3 residues: CASSIRTPGQPNEKLFF. The CDR3 nucleotides read TGTGCCAGTAGTATAAGAACTCCGGGACAGCCAAATGAAAAACTGTTTTTT.